These 19 T cell receptor beta chains share one sample of origin, sequenced in a study of blood T cell repertoires in COVID-19. The data were produced by immunoSEQ multiplex PCR, yet TCRdb's version contains in-frame clones alone and is incomplete. The sample lists roughly 100,000 clones; 85% were seen once. What was sequenced was peripheral blood. These receptor sequences come from a man aged 50 to 60 with acute or convalescent COVID-19.

The V and J genes are TRBV23-1 and TRBJ1-2; D unresolved. TRBV23-1 is an ORF; its function is uncertain. CDR3 size: 18 residues. V was clipped by 1 base and J by 3 bases, with 21 bases between them. Written as DNA, the CDR3 is TGCGCCAGCAGTCAATTGTGGAGAAGAAGAACGGAGGACTATGGCTACACCTTC. This translates into CASSQLWRRRTEDYGYTF.

This chain links TRBV4-1 with TRBJ2-5, with unresolved D. V was clipped by 3 bases and J by 5 bases, with 13 bases between them. The CDR3 is 14 amino acids. Germline CDR1 MGHRA, CDR2 YSYEKL. CDR3 in DNA: TGCGCCAGCAGCCACCCCGCTAGTGGTGAGACCCAGTACTTC. Translating it yields CASSHPASGETQYF.

This clone has a single count. The chain joins TRBV12-3 or TRBV12-4 to TRBJ2-7, with TRBD1 as a possible D gene (6 bases). The CDR3 is 13 amino acids. Trimming stripped 5 bases from V and 3 bases from J, with 11 bases between. CDR3 coding DNA: TGTGCCAGCAGTCCTAAACAGGGCTACGAGCAGTACTTC. Its protein is CASSPKQGYEQYF.

This clone was counted a few times. The same CDR3 can be traced to other DNA sequences in this sample. V and J are TRBV19 and TRBJ1-1; D is perhaps TRBD1 (5 bases). This CDR3 has 14 residues. V lost 5 bases to trimming and J lost 1 base, with 11 bases between them. Per germline, CDR1 LNHDA and CDR2 SQIVND (reference sequence). In DNA form, the CDR3 reads TGTGCCAGTAGTCTAGGGCAGGGGAACACTGAAGCTTTCTTT. It encodes CASSLGQGNTEAFF.

This clone occurred once. V and J are TRBV14 and TRBJ1-1; 8 positions match TRBD1. CDR1 SGHDN and CDR2 FVKESK come from the germline V gene. The trim removed 6 bases at V and 11 bases at J, leaving 14 bases unmatched. The CDR3 runs to 14 residues. CDR3 DNA sequence: TGTGCCAGCAGACGGTCCTACAGGGGGGGCGACGCTTTCTTT. It codes for CASRRSYRGGDAFF.

The chain uses TRBV11-3 and TRBJ2-5, with D perhaps TRBD1 (5 bases). Germline V CDR1 and CDR2: SGHNT, YENEEA. Between the trimmed V and J ends, which lost 5 bases and 4 bases, there was a span of 14 bases. This CDR3 has 14 residues. The CDR3: CASSLRAGGETQYF. Here the CDR3 DNA reads TGTGCCAGCAGCCTCAGGGCAGGTGGAGAGACCCAGTACTTC.

The chain couples TRBV5-6 to TRBJ2-7; no firm D call. Germline-derived CDR1 and CDR2 are SGHDT and YYEEEE. CDR3 size: 13 residues. The V and J ends lost 2 bases and 5 bases respectively, with 11 bases between them. CDR3 region: CASSFTRRHEQYF. Here the CDR3 DNA reads TGTGCCAGCAGCTTCACGAGGCGGCACGAGCAGTACTTC.

The chain links TRBV14 to TRBJ2-1; a weak D match, TRBD2 (6 bases). This CDR3 is built from 17 residues. Trimming stripped 3 bases from V and 9 bases from J, with 24 bases between. The germline CDR1 and CDR2 sequences are SGHDN and FVKESK. The CDR3 loop is CASSQAGLAKAGGEQFF. For the CDR3, the DNA is TGTGCCAGCAGCCAGGCGGGGCTAGCGAAGGCCGGGGGTGAGCAGTTCTTC. Looking up the rest from reference TRBV14 and TRBJ2-1 gives the full variable domain: EAGVTQFPSHSVIEKGQTVTLRCDPISGHDNLYWYRRVMGKEIKFLLHFVKESKQDESGMPNNRFLAERTGGTYSTLKVQPAELEDSGVYFCASSQAGLAKAGGEQFFGPGTRLTVL.

V is TRBV11-2 and J is TRBJ1-1; no clear D. CDR3 length equals 15 residues. Germline CDR1 SGHAT, CDR2 FQNNGV. Trimming shortened V by 0 bases and J by 4 bases, and 12 bases separated the two germline ends. As DNA, the CDR3 is TGTGCCAGCAGCTTAGAGACAACGATAGGCACTGAAGCTTTCTTT. As protein: CASSLETTIGTEAFF.

The chain employs TRBV24-1 and TRBJ2-1; a weak D match, TRBD2 (6 bases). Germline V gene data show CDR1 as KGHDR and CDR2 as SFDVKD. Trimming pared 10 bases from V and 6 bases from J, leaving 18 bases between. The CDR3 has 14 residues. The CDR3 loop reads CATGGGQGPNEQFF. For the CDR3, the DNA is TGTGCCACGGGGGGAGGCCAAGGACCCAATGAGCAGTTCTTC.

The genes are TRBV24-1 and TRBJ2-5; 8 bases are shared with TRBD2. This CDR3 spans 12 amino acids. Germline V gives CDR1 KGHDR, CDR2 SFDVKD. The J segment lost 4 bases and the V segment lost 9 bases, leaving 3 bases of the junction unmatched. The CDR3 DNA is TGTGCCACCTCGGCGGGAGGAGAGACCCAGTACTTC. Residues: CATSAGGETQYF.

The sample holds a few counts of this clone. This rearrangement joins TRBV10-3 to TRBJ2-3; 10 bases match TRBD2. This CDR3 has 15 amino acids. V was clipped by 7 bases and J by 3 bases; unmatched bases: 7. Germline assignment: CDR1 ENHRY and CDR2 SYGVKD. This CDR3 is CAIMSGRAATDTQYF. The CDR3 bases are TGTGCCATCATGAGCGGGAGGGCCGCTACAGATACGCAGTATTTT.

The J gene is TRBJ1-6, the V gene TRBV10-3; TRBD1 agrees at 7 bases. Losses at the gene ends were 2 bases for V and 7 bases for J; bases not matched to a gene: 5. The CDR3 is 15 residues long. Germline CDR1 is ENHRY and CDR2 is SYGVKD. The DNA of the CDR3 is TGTGCCATCAGTGAGCGCCGGGACAGCAATTCACCCCTCCACTTT. It codes for CAISERRDSNSPLHF.

This rearrangement joins TRBV4-1 to TRBJ2-7, with D perhaps TRBD1 (5 bases). V was trimmed by 1 base and J by 4 bases, leaving 14 bases between them. The germline CDR1 and CDR2 sequences are MGHRA and YSYEKL. The CDR3 runs to 15 residues. Here the CDR3 DNA reads TGCGCCAGCAGCCAAGCTCCTCAGGGCCGGTACGAGCAGTACTTC. It translates to CASSQAPQGRYEQYF.

This clone turned up a few times. The chain uses TRBV10-3 and TRBJ1-2; D gene uncertain. The CDR3 totals 13 residues. V was shortened by 2 bases and J by 5 bases, with 9 bases between the two germline ends. CDR1 and CDR2 from the germline V gene are ENHRY and SYGVKD. In nucleotides, the CDR3 is TGTGCCATCAGTGAGAAAACGGGGTATGGCTACACCTTC. Protein: CAISEKTGYGYTF.

The chain links TRBV2 to TRBJ2-7; TRBD1 matches at 11 bases. The germline V gene encodes CDR1 SNHLY and CDR2 FYNNEI. Trimming cost V 7 bases and J 1 base; bases outside gene matches: 3. This CDR3 has 14 amino acids. The CDR3 reads CASTGQGASYEQYF. The CDR3 nucleotides are TGTGCCAGCACAGGACAGGGGGCTTCCTACGAGCAGTACTTC.

The CDR3 region is CASSRQGAAYEQYF. The CDR3 DNA reads TGTGCCAGCAGTCGACAGGGGGCGGCCTACGAGCAGTACTTC. The rearrangement links TRBV27 to TRBJ2-7, with 10 bases lining up with TRBD1. This CDR3 is built from 14 residues. Germline-derived CDR1 and CDR2 are MNHEY and SMNVEV (reference sequence). V lost 5 bases to trimming and J lost 2 bases; unmatched junction nucleotides: 3.

This clone was seen a few times. The chain employs TRBV7-3 and TRBJ2-5, with 7 bases lining up with TRBD2. CDR1 SGHTA and CDR2 FQGTGA come from the germline V gene. The V segment lost 5 bases and the J segment 5 bases; nucleotides outside the gene matches: 14. The CDR3 covers 16 residues. CDR3 DNA sequence: TGTGCCAGCAGCCTGGGGGACCGACTAGCCGGGGAGACCCAGTACTTC. It translates to CASSLGDRLAGETQYF.

The V and J genes are TRBV6-5 and TRBJ2-5, with 7 bases aligning to TRBD1. Germline values: CDR1 MNHEY, CDR2 SVGAGI. The CDR3 has 13 amino acids. V was pared by 6 bases and J by 5 bases, with 6 bases of the junction left unmatched. DNA of the CDR3: TGTGCCAGCAGACTACAGGGGCGGGAGACCCAGTACTTC. Amino acid sequence: CASRLQGRETQYF.